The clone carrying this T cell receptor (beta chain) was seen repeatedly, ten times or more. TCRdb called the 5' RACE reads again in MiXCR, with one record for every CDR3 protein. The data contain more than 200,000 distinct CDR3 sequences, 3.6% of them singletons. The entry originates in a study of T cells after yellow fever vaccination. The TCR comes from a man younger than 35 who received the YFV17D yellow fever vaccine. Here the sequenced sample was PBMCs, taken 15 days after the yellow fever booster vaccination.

CDR3 DNA sequence: TGTGCCATCAGAACCGGACTAGGAGAGACCCAGTACTTC. It yields the protein CAIRTGLGETQYF. The genes are TRBV10-3 and TRBJ2-5; the match to TRBD2 covers 7 bases. Per germline, CDR1 ENHRY and CDR2 SYGVKD. This CDR3 is 13 amino acids long. The trim removed 6 bases at V and 4 bases at J, leaving 5 bases unmatched.